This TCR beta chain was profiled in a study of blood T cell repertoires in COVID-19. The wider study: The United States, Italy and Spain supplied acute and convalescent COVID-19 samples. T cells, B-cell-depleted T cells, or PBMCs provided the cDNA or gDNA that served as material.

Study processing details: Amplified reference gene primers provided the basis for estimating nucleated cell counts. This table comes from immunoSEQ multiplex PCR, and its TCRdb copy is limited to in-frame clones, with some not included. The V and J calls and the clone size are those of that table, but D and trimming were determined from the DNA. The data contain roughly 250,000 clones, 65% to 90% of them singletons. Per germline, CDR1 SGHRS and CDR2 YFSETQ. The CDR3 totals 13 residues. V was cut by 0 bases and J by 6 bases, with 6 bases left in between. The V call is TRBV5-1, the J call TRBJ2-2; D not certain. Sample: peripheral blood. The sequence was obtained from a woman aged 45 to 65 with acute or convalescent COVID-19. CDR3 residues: CASSLDLPGELFF. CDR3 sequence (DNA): TGCGCCAGCAGCTTGGATCTACCCGGGGAGCTGTTTTTT. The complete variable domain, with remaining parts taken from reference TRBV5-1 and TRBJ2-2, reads KAGVTQTPRYLIKTRGQQVTLSCSPISGHRSVSWYQQTPGQGLQFLFEYFSETQRNKGNFPGRFSGRQFSNSRSEMNVSTLELGDSALYLCASSLDLPGELFFGEGSRLTVL.